One T cell receptor beta chain is described in this entry. The sample is drawn from a study of T cell changes during pregnancy in multiple sclerosis. CDR3 size: 12 residues. V lost 1 base and J 7 bases, leaving 7 bases between the germline ends. The V gene's germline CDR1 is SGHTA and CDR2 FQGNSA. TCRdb's table, derived via immunoSEQ multiplex PCR, lists solely in-frame clones and lacks some. This sample yields 30,000 to 40,000 clones, of which 91% are seen a single time; roughly 6% belongs to the top ten. The sample in question was CD8+ T cells from peripheral blood mononuclear cells, obtained in the second trimester of pregnancy. The TCR comes from a female donor with multiple sclerosis, enrolled in a pregnancy study. The rearrangement links TRBV7-2 to TRBJ1-1; D remains ambiguous. Here the CDR3 DNA reads TGTGCCAGCAGCTTAGGGCAGGTTGAAGCTTTCTTT. Translated, it gives CASSLGQVEAFF.